These 18 T cell receptor beta chains share one sample of origin, sequenced in a study of T cell changes during pregnancy in multiple sclerosis. Only in-frame clones appear in the TCRdb table, and some are missing; sequencing was by immunoSEQ multiplex PCR. Of tens of thousands of clones listed, roughly nine tenths are singletons. The specimen comprised CD4+ T cells from peripheral blood mononuclear cells, sampled in the first trimester of pregnancy. Source of these receptors: a female donor with multiple sclerosis, enrolled in a pregnancy study.

This chain links TRBV5-1 with TRBJ1-1, with 7 nucleotides matching TRBD1. The trim removed 3 bases at V and 1 base at J, leaving 3 bases unmatched. This CDR3 contains 14 residues. Germline V gene data show CDR1 as SGHRS and CDR2 as YFSETQ. The CDR3 DNA reads as TGCGCCAGCAGCTGGGACAGACAGAACACTGAAGCTTTCTTT. Protein product: CASSWDRQNTEAFF.

The rearrangement uses TRBV6-6 and TRBJ2-7; D is perhaps TRBD1 (6 bases). The germline V gene encodes CDR1 MNHNY and CDR2 SVGAGI (reference sequence). The length of the CDR3 is 14 residues. The V gene lost 7 bases and the J gene lost 0 bases, with 13 bases spanning the gap. CDR3 DNA sequence: TGTGCCAGCACCTCGCAGGGGAACTCCTACGAGCAGTACTTC. Protein product: CASTSQGNSYEQYF.

The V and J genes are TRBV6-1 and TRBJ2-1; 15 nucleotides match TRBD2. The CDR3 loop spans 15 amino acids. Germline CDR1 and CDR2: MNHNS and SASEGT. V was pared by 6 bases and J by 7 bases, with 4 bases of the junction left unmatched. The CDR3 sequence: CASSSGLAGGNEQFF. The CDR3 DNA sequence: TGTGCCAGCAGCTCGGGACTAGCGGGGGGTAATGAGCAGTTCTTC.

V is TRBV28 and J is TRBJ1-6; D may be TRBD1 (5 bases). V lost 2 bases and J 6 bases, leaving 11 bases between the germline ends. This CDR3 region has 15 residues. Germline values: CDR1 MDHEN, CDR2 SYDVKM. CDR3 sequence reads: CASSLIRVANSPLHF. The CDR3 nucleotides read TGTGCCAGCAGTTTAATCAGGGTGGCTAATTCACCCCTCCACTTT.

This clone was seen just once. The chain uses TRBV30 and TRBJ1-2; D uncertain. The CDR3 covers 15 residues. Trimming pared 0 bases from V and 3 bases from J, leaving 14 bases between. Germline V gene sequence: CDR1 GTSNPN, CDR2 SVGIG (reference sequence). The CDR3 bases are TGTGCCTGGAGTGTACAGTTGGTGGGAGACTATGGCTACACCTTC. Amino acid sequence: CAWSVQLVGDYGYTF.

The genes are TRBV7-2 and TRBJ1-2, with D tentatively TRBD1 (6 bases). V was trimmed by 1 base and J by 6 bases, leaving 15 bases between them. Germline loops: CDR1 SGHTA, CDR2 FQGNSA. CDR3 size: 15 residues. CDR3 in DNA: TGTGCCAGCAGCTTAGTTGCAGGGGCAGAGAATGGCTACACCTTC. Translation gives CASSLVAGAENGYTF. The whole variable domain, filled in from reference TRBV7-2 and TRBJ1-2, reads GAGVSQSPSNKVTEKGKDVELRCDPISGHTALYWYRQSLGQGLEFLIYFQGNSAPDKSGLPSDRFSAERTGGSVSTLTIQRTQQEDSAVYLCASSLVAGAENGYTFGSGTRLTVV.

In its sample, this clone was seen once. The chain is built from TRBV12-2 and TRBJ2-7; no check of the table's D call, TRBD1, against the DNA was made. TRBV12-2 is shown as a pseudogene. CDR3 length: 18 amino acids. The DNA for the CDR3 is TGTGCAAGTCGCACAGGACAGGGTGCCGCTGGCCTTTACTACGAGCAGTACTTC. It is translated as CASRTGQGAAGLYYEQYF.

This chain connects TRBV6-5 to TRBJ2-7; 7 bases map to TRBD2. CDR1 and CDR2 (germline): MNHEY, SVGAGI. The CDR3 contains 12 residues. V lost 8 bases to trimming and J lost 3 bases; unmatched junction nucleotides: 4. CDR3 region: CASRGGGYEQYF. CDR3 nucleotides: TGTGCCAGCCGTGGGGGGGGCTACGAGCAGTACTTC.

The chain uses TRBV19 and TRBJ2-2, with TRBD1 as a possible D gene (6 bases). Germline V gene lookup returns CDR1 LNHDA and CDR2 SQIVND (reference sequence). Between the trimmed V and J ends, which lost 9 bases and 2 bases, there was a span of 10 bases. The CDR3 consists of 13 residues. The CDR3 loop reads CASPDRNTGELFF. DNA of the CDR3: TGTGCCAGCCCGGACAGAAACACCGGGGAGCTGTTTTTT.

CDR3 coding DNA: TGTGCCAGCACCTTACTAGCCAATGAGCAGTTCTTC. Protein product: CASTLLANEQFF. The genes are TRBV2 and TRBJ2-1; perhaps TRBD2 as D (6 bases). CDR1 and CDR2 from the germline V gene are SNHLY and FYNNEI. The CDR3 has 12 amino acids. V lost 7 bases and J lost 6, with 10 bases in between.

V usage is TRBV5-1 and J usage is TRBJ2-3, with TRBD2 matching 7 bases. Germline V CDR1 and CDR2: SGHRS, YFSETQ. The CDR3 runs to 15 residues. Trimming cost V 4 bases and J 0 bases; bases outside gene matches: 5. The CDR3 reads CASSGSGTSTDTQYF. The CDR3 DNA reads as TGCGCCAGCAGCGGGAGCGGGACTAGCACAGATACGCAGTATTTT.

V usage is TRBV11-2 and J usage is TRBJ1-1; 8 bases line up with TRBD1. The CDR3 spans 16 residues. J gave up 4 bases and V 3 bases, and 10 bases lay outside the gene matches. Germline V gene data show CDR1 as SGHAT and CDR2 as FQNNGV. The CDR3 region has the DNA TGTGCCAGCAGCTTTCTCAGGGGGCGATCGGGCACTGAAGCTTTCTTT. Translating gives CASSFLRGRSGTEAFF.

The V gene is TRBV7-2, the J gene TRBJ1-3; 9 bases are a match to TRBD1. The CDR3 has 17 residues. The germline gives CDR1 SGHTA, CDR2 FQGNSA. The V and J ends lost 5 bases and 2 bases, in that order; junction bases with no gene match: 10. The CDR3 region is CASSRYHTGGTGNTIYF. The DNA of the CDR3 is TGTGCCAGCAGCCGATACCATACAGGGGGCACTGGAAACACCATATATTTT.

The chain recombines TRBV2 with TRBJ2-7; D is perhaps TRBD2 (6 bases). V was trimmed by 4 bases and J by 4 bases, leaving 14 bases between them. Germline assignment: CDR1 SNHLY and CDR2 FYNNEI. This CDR3 contains 14 residues. The CDR3 protein is CASSGGSRGYEQYF. In DNA, the CDR3 is TGTGCCAGCAGTGGCGGGTCCCGGGGGTACGAGCAGTACTTC. Full variable domain (outside the CDR3, taken from reference TRBV2 and TRBJ2-7): EPEVTQTPSHQVTQMGQEVILRCVPISNHLYFYWYRQILGQKVEFLVSFYNNEISEKSEIFDDQFSVERPDGSNFTLKIRSTKLEDSAMYFCASSGGSRGYEQYFGPGTRLTVT.

The V call is TRBV5-1, the J call TRBJ2-7, with D perhaps TRBD2 (6 bases). The CDR3 is 12 residues long. Germline loops: CDR1 SGHRS, CDR2 YFSETQ. V gave up 3 bases and J gave up 7 bases, with 11 bases separating them. The CDR3 loop is CASSSGGEEQYF. Written as DNA, the CDR3 is TGCGCCAGCAGCTCTGGAGGGGAGGAGCAGTACTTC. Supplemented by reference TRBV5-1 and TRBJ2-7, the full variable domain reads KAGVTQTPRYLIKTRGQQVTLSCSPISGHRSVSWYQQTPGQGLQFLFEYFSETQRNKGNFPGRFSGRQFSNSRSEMNVSTLELGDSALYLCASSSGGEEQYFGPGTRLTVT.

The rearrangement joins TRBV19 to TRBJ2-7; 9 positions match TRBD1. J lost 3 bases, V lost 8 bases, and 8 bases had no gene match. CDR3 length equals 14 residues. Germline loops: CDR1 LNHDA, CDR2 SQIVND (reference sequence). The CDR3 region is CASSGTGILYEQYF. The CDR3 region has the DNA TGTGCCAGTTCCGGGACAGGGATACTCTACGAGCAGTACTTC.

V and J are TRBV7-2 and TRBJ2-3; D gene uncertain. Germline lookup yields CDR1 SGHTA and CDR2 FQGNSA. The germline V and J ends were trimmed by 6 bases and 2 bases, with 6 bases remaining between them. The CDR3 has 12 residues. Here the CDR3 reads CASRSYTDTQYF. The CDR3 DNA reads as TGTGCCAGCAGAAGCTACACAGATACGCAGTATTTT.

The chain is built from TRBV7-2 and TRBJ1-3; D gene ambiguous. V was shortened by 3 bases and J by 0 bases, with 6 bases between the two germline ends. The CDR3 consists of 14 residues. Germline values: CDR1 SGHTA, CDR2 FQGNSA. The CDR3 sequence is CASSFGFSGNTIYF. The CDR3 DNA sequence: TGTGCCAGCAGCTTCGGGTTCTCTGGAAACACCATATATTTT.